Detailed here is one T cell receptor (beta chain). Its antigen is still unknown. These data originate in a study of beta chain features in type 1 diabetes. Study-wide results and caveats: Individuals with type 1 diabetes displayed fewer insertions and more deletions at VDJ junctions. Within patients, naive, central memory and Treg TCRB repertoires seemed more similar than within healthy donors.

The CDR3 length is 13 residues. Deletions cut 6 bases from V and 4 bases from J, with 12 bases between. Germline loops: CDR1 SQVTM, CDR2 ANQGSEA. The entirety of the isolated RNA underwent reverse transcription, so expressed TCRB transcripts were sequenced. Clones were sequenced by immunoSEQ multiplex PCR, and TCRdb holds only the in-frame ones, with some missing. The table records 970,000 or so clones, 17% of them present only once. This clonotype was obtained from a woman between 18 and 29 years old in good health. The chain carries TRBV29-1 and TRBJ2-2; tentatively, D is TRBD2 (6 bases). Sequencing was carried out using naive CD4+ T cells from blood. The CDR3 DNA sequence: TGCAGCGTCGCGGGACGGTTCACCGGGGAGCTGTTTTTT. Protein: CSVAGRFTGELFF.